Following are 14 T cell receptor beta chains from one sample sequenced in a study of cytomegalovirus exposure and HLA in healthy donors (dated by TCRdb to about 2017). Library generation was performed with the immunoSEQ multiplex PCR assay. For the multiplex PCR, a mixture combining 60 forward primers for TCR Vbeta segments and 13 reverse primers for TCR Jbeta segments was used. Sourced from immuneACCESS, this table was stored by TCRdb with only in-frame sequences that have V and J called. A share of the clones is absent; for the studies checked, an unresolved V gene accounts for under half, and the remainder has no known explanation. The sample table shows approximately 90,000 clones, and around 73% are seen once. Clones ranked in the top ten supply roughly 3% of the sample. The sequenced sample consisted of PBMCs. These receptor sequences come from a man aged 40-49 years in good health and CMV-seronegative.

This clone was seen more than once but under ten times. The V and J genes are TRBV7-9 and TRBJ2-5; tentative D call: TRBD2 (7 bases). The CDR3 is made up of 15 amino acids. Germline V gene sequence: CDR1 SEHNR, CDR2 FQNEAQ (reference sequence). The V and J ends lost 5 bases and 2 bases respectively, with 15 bases between them. The CDR3 here is CASSPKGGGQETQYF. DNA of the CDR3: TGTGCCAGCAGCCCCAAGGGGGGAGGGCAAGAGACCCAGTACTTC.

This clone was counted once. J is TRBJ2-1 and V is TRBV2; 12 bases are a match to TRBD1. The trim removed 7 bases at V and 9 bases at J, leaving 7 bases unmatched. From germline, CDR1 is SNHLY and CDR2 FYNNEI. The CDR3 runs to 14 residues. Here the CDR3 reads CASTPGTGGSEQFF. Written as DNA, the CDR3 is TGTGCCAGCACCCCCGGGACAGGGGGCTCTGAGCAGTTCTTC.

The chain employs TRBV18 and TRBJ2-1, with TRBD1 identical over 7 bases. The CDR3 totals 17 residues. Per the germline V gene, CDR1 is KGHSH and CDR2 is LQKENI. V was clipped by 4 bases and J by 4 bases; unmatched bases: 13. CDR3 residues: CASSLTSPGTVYNEQFF. The CDR3 DNA follows: TGTGCCAGCTCACTTACCAGTCCCGGGACAGTTTACAATGAGCAGTTCTTC.

This clone was detected ten times or more. The rearrangement joins TRBV2 to TRBJ1-2; D remains unclear. Germline V gives CDR1 SNHLY, CDR2 FYNNEI. The CDR3 runs to 13 residues. V lost 0 bases to trimming and J lost 5 bases, with 7 bases between them. CDR3 in DNA: TGTGCCAGCAGTGAAGCTCTCGCGTATGGCTACACCTTC. Translated, it gives CASSEALAYGYTF.

This sequence joins TRBV27 and TRBJ1-5; D is ambiguous. The CDR3 is made up of 14 amino acids. Trimming cost V 6 bases and J 6 bases, with 15 bases left between them. Germline CDR1 and CDR2: MNHEY and SMNVEV (reference sequence). This CDR3 is CASRNLSIPQPQHF. The CDR3 DNA reads as TGTGCCAGCAGAAACCTATCAATACCTCAGCCCCAGCATTTT.

The J gene is TRBJ2-1, the V gene TRBV5-4; the match to TRBD2 covers 16 bases. The V and J ends lost 4 bases and 7 bases, in that order; junction bases with no gene match: 8. This CDR3 comprises 17 residues. Germline assignment: CDR1 SGHNT and CDR2 YYREEE (reference sequence). The CDR3 loop reads CASSLAGTSGGANEQFF. The CDR3, as DNA: TGTGCCAGCAGCCTTGCCGGGACTAGCGGGGGGGCTAATGAGCAGTTCTTC.

The V gene is TRBV11-3, the J gene TRBJ1-5; D is uncertain. There are 17 residues in the CDR3. Looked up from germline, CDR1 is SGHNT and CDR2 is YENEEA. V lost 0 bases and J lost 3, with 15 bases in between. The CDR3 region is CASSLDPLRDPNQPQHF. The CDR3 DNA reads as TGTGCCAGCAGCTTAGATCCTCTCCGGGATCCCAATCAGCCCCAGCATTTT.

The gene calls are TRBV29-1 and TRBJ2-2; tentatively, D is TRBD1 (5 bases). The CDR3 runs 14 residues. The germline V gene encodes CDR1 SQVTM and CDR2 ANQGSEA. The germline V and J ends were trimmed by 4 bases and 4 bases, with 13 bases remaining between them. This CDR3 is CSVGKGLSTGELFF. The CDR3 DNA reads TGCAGCGTTGGTAAGGGGCTTAGCACCGGGGAGCTGTTTTTT.

V and J are TRBV15 and TRBJ2-3; 8 bases match TRBD2. The CDR3 is 15 amino acids. After removal of 8 bases from V and 1 base from J, the junction contained 8 bases not matched to a gene. Germline V gives CDR1 LNHNV, CDR2 YYDKDF (reference sequence). CDR3 region: CATAGGEGGTDTQYF. DNA of the CDR3: TGTGCCACCGCCGGGGGGGAGGGAGGCACAGATACGCAGTATTTT.

The genes are TRBV5-1 and TRBJ2-7; D is uncertain. Trimming took 1 base from V and 0 from J, leaving 8 bases between them. The CDR3 consists of 14 residues. Germline V gene data show CDR1 as SGHRS and CDR2 as YFSETQ. The CDR3: CASSLRTPSYEQYF. The CDR3 bases are TGCGCCAGCAGCTTGCGAACTCCCTCCTACGAGCAGTACTTC.

The V gene is TRBV19, the J gene TRBJ2-7; D is ambiguous. The CDR3 is made up of 13 amino acids. V was cut by 5 bases and J by 5 bases, with 13 bases left in between. From germline, CDR1 is LNHDA and CDR2 SQIVND (reference sequence). CDR3 sequence: CASSSRPRDEQYF. The CDR3 region has the DNA TGTGCCAGTAGTTCCCGCCCACGGGACGAGCAGTACTTC.

The gene calls are TRBV7-3 and TRBJ2-1; TRBD2 might be the D (5 bases). V lost 1 base, J lost 0 bases, and 16 bases lay in between. Per germline, CDR1 SGHTA and CDR2 FQGTGA. The CDR3 is 18 amino acids. CDR3 residues: CASSLMGMRASSYNEQFF. In nucleotides, the CDR3 is TGTGCCAGCAGCTTAATGGGGATGAGGGCCTCCTCCTACAATGAGCAGTTCTTC. The full variable domain, rest sourced from reference TRBV7-3 and TRBJ2-1, is GAGVSQTPSNKVTEKGKYVELRCDPISGHTALYWYRQSLGQGPEFLIYFQGTGAADDSGLPNDRFFAVRPEGSVSTLKIQRTERGDSAVYLCASSLMGMRASSYNEQFFGPGTRLTVL.

The rearrangement joins TRBV20-1 to TRBJ1-2, with TRBD1 as a possible D gene (6 bases). The CDR3 consists of 11 residues. V was pared by 6 bases and J by 8 bases, with 13 bases between. Germline values: CDR1 DFQATT, CDR2 SNEGSKA (reference sequence). The CDR3: CSAPTGYGYTF. The CDR3 nucleotides read TGCAGTGCCCCGACAGGTTACGGCTACACCTTC.

The chain couples TRBV2 to TRBJ2-5; TRBD1 aligns across 7 bases. The end of the DNA aligns better with TRBJ2-7, so the J call may be wrong. The CDR3 runs 14 residues. Germline V gives CDR1 SNHLY, CDR2 FYNNEI. The CDR3 here is CASISDRSSYEQYF. The CDR3 DNA is TGTGCCAGCATTTCGGACAGGAGCTCCTACGAGCAGTACTTC.